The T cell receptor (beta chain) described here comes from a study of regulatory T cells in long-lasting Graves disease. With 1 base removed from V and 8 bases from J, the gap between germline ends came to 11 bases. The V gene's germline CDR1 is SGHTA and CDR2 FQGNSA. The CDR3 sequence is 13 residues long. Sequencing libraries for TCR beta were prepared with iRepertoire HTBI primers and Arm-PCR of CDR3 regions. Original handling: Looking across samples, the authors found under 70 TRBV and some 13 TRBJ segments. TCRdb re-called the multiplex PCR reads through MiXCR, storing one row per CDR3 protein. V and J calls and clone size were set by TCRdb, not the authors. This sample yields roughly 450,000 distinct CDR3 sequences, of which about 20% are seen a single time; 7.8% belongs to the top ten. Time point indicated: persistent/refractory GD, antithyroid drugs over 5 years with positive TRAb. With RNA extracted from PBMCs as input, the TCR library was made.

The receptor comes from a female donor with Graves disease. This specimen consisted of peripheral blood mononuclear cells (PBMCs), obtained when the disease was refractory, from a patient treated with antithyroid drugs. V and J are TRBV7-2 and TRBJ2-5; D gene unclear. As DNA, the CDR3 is TGTGCCAGCAGCTTAGGGCCCCGTAAAACCCAGTACTTC. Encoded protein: CASSLGPRKTQYF.